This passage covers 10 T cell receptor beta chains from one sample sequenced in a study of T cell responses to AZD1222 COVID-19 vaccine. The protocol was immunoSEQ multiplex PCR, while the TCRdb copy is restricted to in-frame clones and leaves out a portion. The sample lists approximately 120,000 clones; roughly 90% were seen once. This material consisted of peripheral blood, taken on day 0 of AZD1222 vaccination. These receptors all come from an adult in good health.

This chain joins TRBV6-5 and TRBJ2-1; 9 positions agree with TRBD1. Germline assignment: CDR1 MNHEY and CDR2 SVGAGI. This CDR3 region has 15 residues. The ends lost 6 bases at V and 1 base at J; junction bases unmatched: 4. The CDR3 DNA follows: TGTGCCAGCAGACTACAGGGGGCTTCCTACAATGAGCAGTTCTTC. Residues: CASRLQGASYNEQFF.

The CDR3 nucleotides are TGTGCCTGGAGTCTATCGGGTTTGACAGGGAAAGCTTTCTTT. It specifies CAWSLSGLTGKAFF. This rearrangement joins TRBV30 to TRBJ1-1; TRBD1 matches 7 bases. Germline V gives CDR1 GTSNPN, CDR2 SVGIG (reference sequence). The CDR3 runs to 14 residues. The J segment lost 9 bases and the V segment lost 2 bases, leaving 12 bases of the junction unmatched.

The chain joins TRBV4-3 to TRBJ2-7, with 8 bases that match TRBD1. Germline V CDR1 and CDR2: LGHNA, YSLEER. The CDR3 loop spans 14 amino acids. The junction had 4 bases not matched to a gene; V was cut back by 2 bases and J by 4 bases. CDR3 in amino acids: CASSQQTGAYEQYF. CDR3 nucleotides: TGCGCCAGCAGCCAACAGACAGGGGCGTACGAGCAGTACTTC.

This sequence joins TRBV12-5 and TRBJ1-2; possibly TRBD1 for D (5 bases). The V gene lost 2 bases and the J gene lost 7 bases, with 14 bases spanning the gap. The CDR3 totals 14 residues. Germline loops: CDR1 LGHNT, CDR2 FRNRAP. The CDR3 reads CASGLTGGLFGYTF. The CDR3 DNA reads TGTGCTAGTGGTTTGACGGGGGGTTTATTTGGCTACACCTTC.

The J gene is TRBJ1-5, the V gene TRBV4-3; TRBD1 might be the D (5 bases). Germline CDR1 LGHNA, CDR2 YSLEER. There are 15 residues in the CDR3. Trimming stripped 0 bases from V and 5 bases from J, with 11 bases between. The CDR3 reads CASSQDAQGYQPQHF. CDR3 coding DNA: TGCGCCAGCAGCCAAGACGCGCAGGGCTATCAGCCCCAGCATTTT.

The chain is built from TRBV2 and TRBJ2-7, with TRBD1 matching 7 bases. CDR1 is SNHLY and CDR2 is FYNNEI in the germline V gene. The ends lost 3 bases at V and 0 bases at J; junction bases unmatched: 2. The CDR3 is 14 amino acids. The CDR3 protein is CASSERQGSYEQYF. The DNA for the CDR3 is TGTGCCAGCAGTGAGAGACAGGGCTCCTACGAGCAGTACTTC.

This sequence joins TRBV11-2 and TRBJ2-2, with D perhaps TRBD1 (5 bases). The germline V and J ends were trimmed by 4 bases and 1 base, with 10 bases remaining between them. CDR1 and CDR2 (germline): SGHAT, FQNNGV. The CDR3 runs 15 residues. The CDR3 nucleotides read TGTGCCAGCAGCTCTAGGGGTCTGAACACCGGGGAGCTGTTTTTT. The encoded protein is CASSSRGLNTGELFF.

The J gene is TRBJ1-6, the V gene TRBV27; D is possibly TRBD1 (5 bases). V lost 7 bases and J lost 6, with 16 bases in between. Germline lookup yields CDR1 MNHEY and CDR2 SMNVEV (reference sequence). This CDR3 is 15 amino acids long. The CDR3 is CASTSLAGGNSPLHF. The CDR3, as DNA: TGTGCCAGCACCTCCTTGGCGGGGGGTAATTCACCCCTCCACTTT.

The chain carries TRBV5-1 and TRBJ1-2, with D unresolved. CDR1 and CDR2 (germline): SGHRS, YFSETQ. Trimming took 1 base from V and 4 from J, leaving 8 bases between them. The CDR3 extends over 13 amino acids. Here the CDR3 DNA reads TGCGCCAGCAGCTTGACGGGGATCTATGGCTACACCTTC. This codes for CASSLTGIYGYTF.

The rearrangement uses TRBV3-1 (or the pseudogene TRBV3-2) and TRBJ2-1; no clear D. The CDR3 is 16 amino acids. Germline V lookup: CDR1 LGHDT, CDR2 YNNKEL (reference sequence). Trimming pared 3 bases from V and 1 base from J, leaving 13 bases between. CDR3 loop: CASSQTIDLSYNEQFF. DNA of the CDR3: TGTGCCAGCAGCCAGACCATCGACCTATCCTACAATGAGCAGTTCTTC.